Listed below are T cell receptor beta chains from one sample, sequenced in a study of control samples from healthy donors and cancer patients. Sequencing used immunoSEQ multiplex PCR; TCRdb keeps in-frame clones, though not all of them. The table records about 160,000 clones, around 94% of them present only once. Sample: PBMCs. The receptors were sampled from a man aged 55-75 years with colorectal cancer. The CDR3 runs from the conserved cysteine through the conserved F or W. A D gene is named only where the DNA matches it firmly. Size values are once, few and many counts, or a class for expanded clones, and some rows have none.

D gene: NA; J gene: TRBJ1-2; clone size: NA; V gene: TRBV30; CDR3 protein: CAWRVTMNSNDGYTF; CDR3 DNA: TGTGCCTGGAGGGTGACGATGAACTCAAACGATGGCTACACCTTC
D gene: NA; J gene: TRBJ1-2; clone size: NA; V gene: TRBV19; CDR3 protein: CASSIGRGYDGYTF; CDR3 DNA: TGTGCCAGTAGTATAGGTCGGGGTTACGATGGCTACACCTTC
D gene: TRBD2; J gene: TRBJ2-7; clone size: once; V gene: TRBV14; CDR3 protein: CASSQDDSGGHEQYF; CDR3 DNA: TGTGCCAGCAGCCAAGACGATAGCGGGGGCCACGAGCAGTACTTC
D gene: NA; J gene: TRBJ1-5; clone size: NA; V gene: TRBV3-1/TRBV3-2; CDR3 protein: CASSQEGGNQPQHF; CDR3 DNA: TGTGCCAGCAGCCAAGAAGGCGGGAATCAGCCCCAGCATTTT
D gene: NA; J gene: TRBJ2-7; clone size: NA; V gene: TRBV3-1/TRBV3-2; CDR3 protein: CASSQTGGGLSYEQYF; CDR3 DNA: TGTGCCAGCAGCCAAACGGGTGGGGGGCTCTCCTACGAGCAGTACTTC
D gene: TRBD1; J gene: TRBJ2-4; clone size: NA; V gene: TRBV10-3; CDR3 protein: CAISESGGRDIQYF; CDR3 DNA: TGTGCCATCAGTGAGTCAGGGGGCAGGGACATTCAGTACTTC
D gene: NA; J gene: TRBJ2-1; clone size: NA; V gene: TRBV4-3; CDR3 protein: CASSQDLGGATYNEQFF; CDR3 DNA: TGCGCCAGCAGCCAAGATCTAGGGGGGGCCACTTACAATGAGCAGTTCTTC
D gene: TRBD1; J gene: TRBJ1-5; clone size: NA; V gene: TRBV19; CDR3 protein: CASSKRTGTLGSNQPQHF; CDR3 DNA: TGTGCCAGTAGTAAGAGGACAGGGACCCTGGGGAGCAATCAGCCCCAGCATTTT
D gene: NA; J gene: TRBJ1-3; clone size: NA; V gene: TRBV6-5; CDR3 protein: CASTLGGDIGNTIYF; CDR3 DNA: TGTGCCAGCACCCTAGGGGGGGATATAGGAAACACCATATATTTT
D gene: NA; J gene: TRBJ2-7; clone size: NA; V gene: TRBV18; CDR3 protein: CASSPLGGPSYEQYF; CDR3 DNA: TGTGCCAGCTCACCCCTCGGGGGCCCTTCCTACGAGCAGTACTTC
D gene: NA; J gene: TRBJ1-1; clone size: NA; V gene: TRBV5-1; CDR3 protein: CASSFGQTNTEAFF; CDR3 DNA: TGCGCCAGCAGCTTCGGACAGACTAACACTGAAGCTTTCTTT
D gene: NA; J gene: TRBJ1-4; clone size: NA; V gene: TRBV19; CDR3 protein: CASKGGDQKLFF; CDR3 DNA: TGTGCCAGTAAAGGGGGTGATCAAAAACTGTTTTTT
D gene: TRBD1; J gene: TRBJ1-2; clone size: NA; V gene: TRBV7-9; CDR3 protein: CASDRTGSNYGYTF; CDR3 DNA: TGTGCCAGCGACCGGACAGGATCCAACTATGGCTACACCTTC
D gene: NA; J gene: TRBJ1-6; clone size: NA; V gene: TRBV2; CDR3 protein: CASSGQLAGSPLHF; CDR3 DNA: TGTGCCAGCAGCGGACAGCTAGCAGGTTCACCCCTCCACTTT
D gene: NA; J gene: TRBJ1-1; clone size: NA; V gene: TRBV9; CDR3 protein: CASSVRGQANTEAFF; CDR3 DNA: TGTGCCAGCAGCGTCAGGGGACAAGCGAACACTGAAGCTTTCTTT
D gene: TRBD1; J gene: TRBJ1-2; clone size: NA; V gene: TRBV11-1; CDR3 protein: CASSPSTGSNYGYTF; CDR3 DNA: TGTGCCAGCAGCCCTTCGACAGGGTCTAACTATGGCTACACCTTC
D gene: NA; J gene: TRBJ1-5; clone size: NA; V gene: TRBV7-2; CDR3 protein: CASSLALPVGNQPQHF; CDR3 DNA: TGTGCCAGCAGCTTAGCGCTCCCGGTTGGCAATCAGCCCCAGCATTTT
D gene: TRBD1; J gene: TRBJ1-2; clone size: NA; V gene: TRBV19; CDR3 protein: CASSQGENYGYTF; CDR3 DNA: TGTGCCAGTAGTCAGGGGGAAAACTATGGCTACACCTTC
D gene: NA; J gene: TRBJ2-1; clone size: few; V gene: TRBV10-3; CDR3 protein: CAISESSGTELDNEQFF; CDR3 DNA: TGTGCCATCAGTGAGTCATCCGGGACGGAACTCGACAATGAGCAGTTCTTC
D gene: NA; J gene: TRBJ1-1; clone size: NA; V gene: TRBV19; CDR3 protein: CASTTTPNTEAFF; CDR3 DNA: TGTGCCAGTACCACGACTCCGAACACTGAAGCTTTCTTT
D gene: TRBD1; J gene: TRBJ1-4; clone size: NA; V gene: TRBV4-2; CDR3 protein: CASSQVPGGGEKLFF; CDR3 DNA: TGTGCCAGCAGCCAAGTACCAGGGGGAGGAGAAAAACTGTTTTTT
D gene: TRBD2; J gene: TRBJ2-2; clone size: NA; V gene: TRBV9; CDR3 protein: CASTRGGRNTGELFF; CDR3 DNA: TGTGCCAGCACTCGGGGGGGCCGGAACACCGGGGAGCTGTTTTTT
D gene: TRBD1; J gene: TRBJ1-3; clone size: NA; V gene: TRBV6-1; CDR3 protein: CASSDRETGRDTIYF; CDR3 DNA: TGTGCCAGCAGTGACCGGGAGACAGGGAGGGACACCATATATTTT
D gene: NA; J gene: TRBJ1-1; clone size: NA; V gene: TRBV9; CDR3 protein: CASSIQQGNTEAFF; CDR3 DNA: TGTGCCAGCAGCATCCAACAGGGGAACACTGAAGCTTTCTTT
D gene: NA; J gene: TRBJ2-2; clone size: once; V gene: TRBV11-2; CDR3 protein: CASSLHGGADTGELFF; CDR3 DNA: TGTGCCAGCAGCTTACATGGCGGGGCCGACACCGGGGAGCTGTTTTTT
D gene: NA; J gene: TRBJ2-7; clone size: NA; V gene: TRBV6-5; CDR3 protein: CASGLAGAGYEQYF; CDR3 DNA: TGTGCCAGCGGCCTCGCGGGTGCCGGCTACGAGCAGTACTTC
D gene: NA; J gene: TRBJ1-4; clone size: NA; V gene: TRBV19; CDR3 protein: CASSRDIPATNEKLFF; CDR3 DNA: TGTGCCAGTAGTAGGGACATTCCGGCAACTAATGAAAAACTGTTTTTT
D gene: NA; J gene: TRBJ1-2; clone size: NA; V gene: TRBV6-2/TRBV6-3; CDR3 protein: CASSYPAVWDIYGYTF; CDR3 DNA: TGTGCCAGCAGTTACCCGGCGGTTTGGGATATTTATGGCTACACCTTC
D gene: TRBD1; J gene: TRBJ1-1; clone size: NA; V gene: TRBV27; CDR3 protein: CASSRLWGTGGFVDTEAFF; CDR3 DNA: TGTGCCAGCAGTCGACTATGGGGTACAGGGGGGTTTGTGGACACTGAAGCTTTCTTT
D gene: NA; J gene: TRBJ1-4; clone size: NA; V gene: TRBV30; CDR3 protein: CAWSVQAKGNEKLFF; CDR3 DNA: TGTGCCTGGAGTGTACAGGCTAAGGGTAATGAAAAACTGTTTTTT
D gene: TRBD1; J gene: TRBJ1-1; clone size: NA; V gene: TRBV7-2; CDR3 protein: CASSLGDRANTEAFF; CDR3 DNA: TGTGCCAGCAGCTTGGGGGACAGGGCGAACACTGAAGCTTTCTTT
D gene: TRBD1; J gene: TRBJ1-2; clone size: NA; V gene: TRBV19; CDR3 protein: CASSIADRGWYGYTF; CDR3 DNA: TGTGCCAGTAGTATAGCAGACAGGGGGTGGTATGGCTACACCTTC
D gene: NA; J gene: TRBJ1-1; clone size: once; V gene: TRBV6-5; CDR3 protein: CASSRKGGSTEAFF; CDR3 DNA: TGTGCCAGCAGTAGGAAAGGGGGGAGCACTGAAGCTTTCTTT
D gene: NA; J gene: TRBJ2-2; clone size: NA; V gene: TRBV29-1; CDR3 protein: CSVEVARAGGELFF; CDR3 DNA: TGCAGCGTTGAAGTGGCCAGGGCCGGCGGGGAGCTGTTTTTT
D gene: TRBD2; J gene: TRBJ2-2; clone size: once; V gene: TRBV7-9; CDR3 protein: CASSLRGGANGELFF; CDR3 DNA: TGTGCCAGCAGCTTGCGGGGGGGCGCGAACGGGGAGCTGTTTTTT
D gene: NA; J gene: TRBJ2-5; clone size: NA; V gene: TRBV21-1; CDR3 protein: CASTLGGHQETQYF; CDR3 DNA: TGTGCCAGCACCTTAGGGGGGCACCAAGAGACCCAGTACTTC
D gene: TRBD1; J gene: TRBJ2-3; clone size: once; V gene: TRBV27; CDR3 protein: CATRTGGSDTQYF; CDR3 DNA: TGTGCCACCAGGACAGGGGGTTCCGATACGCAGTATTTT
D gene: NA; J gene: TRBJ2-7; clone size: NA; V gene: TRBV6-5; CDR3 protein: CASSLGWAYEQYF; CDR3 DNA: TGTGCCAGCAGTTTAGGGTGGGCCTACGAGCAGTACTTC
D gene: NA; J gene: TRBJ2-3; clone size: NA; V gene: TRBV6-2/TRBV6-3; CDR3 protein: CASSYILGLSSTDTQYF; CDR3 DNA: TGTGCCAGCAGTTACATCTTGGGTCTCTCTAGCACAGATACGCAGTATTTT
D gene: NA; J gene: TRBJ1-1; clone size: NA; V gene: TRBV6-1; CDR3 protein: CASSEIVRVPSGEAFF; CDR3 DNA: TGTGCCAGCAGTGAAATCGTCAGGGTCCCCTCGGGGGAAGCTTTCTTT
D gene: NA; J gene: TRBJ1-6; clone size: NA; V gene: TRBV7-9; CDR3 protein: CASSLGDPGEVLHF; CDR3 DNA: TGTGCCAGCAGCTTAGGGGACCCCGGAGAGGTCCTCCACTTT
D gene: NA; J gene: TRBJ2-3; clone size: NA; V gene: TRBV5-1; CDR3 protein: CASSRGGLGDTQYF; CDR3 DNA: TGCGCCAGCAGCCGCGGGGGCCTGGGAGATACGCAGTATTTT
D gene: NA; J gene: TRBJ2-7; clone size: NA; V gene: TRBV25-1; CDR3 protein: CASSDHEQYF; CDR3 DNA: TGTGCCAGCAGTGATCACGAGCAGTACTTC
D gene: TRBD2; J gene: TRBJ2-3; clone size: once; V gene: TRBV2; CDR3 protein: CASSGFRGGQADTQYF; CDR3 DNA: TGTGCCAGCAGTGGATTCCGGGGGGGCCAAGCAGATACGCAGTATTTT
D gene: TRBD1; J gene: TRBJ2-1; clone size: NA; V gene: TRBV11-3; CDR3 protein: CASSSAGTAYNEQFF; CDR3 DNA: TGTGCCAGCAGCTCCGCCGGGACAGCTTACAATGAGCAGTTCTTC
D gene: NA; J gene: TRBJ1-4; clone size: NA; V gene: TRBV30; CDR3 protein: CAWSLQGHSNEKLFF; CDR3 DNA: TGTGCCTGGAGTCTCCAGGGACACAGTAATGAAAAACTGTTTTTT
D gene: TRBD2; J gene: TRBJ2-7; clone size: NA; V gene: TRBV9; CDR3 protein: CASSFGLAVSYEQYF; CDR3 DNA: TGTGCCAGCAGCTTCGGACTAGCGGTCTCCTACGAGCAGTACTTC
D gene: NA; J gene: TRBJ1-1; clone size: NA; V gene: TRBV19; CDR3 protein: CASSKVVRREAFF; CDR3 DNA: TGTGCCAGTAGTAAGGTTGTACGGCGGGAAGCTTTCTTT
D gene: TRBD1; J gene: TRBJ1-4; clone size: NA; V gene: TRBV6-5; CDR3 protein: CASYRGATNEKLFF; CDR3 DNA: TGTGCCAGCTACAGGGGGGCAACTAATGAAAAACTGTTTTTT
D gene: NA; J gene: TRBJ2-4; clone size: NA; V gene: TRBV12-3/TRBV12-4; CDR3 protein: CASSPGTNIQYF; CDR3 DNA: TGTGCCAGCAGCCCCGGAACAAACATTCAGTACTTC
D gene: NA; J gene: TRBJ2-7; clone size: NA; V gene: TRBV29-1; CDR3 protein: CSVYKPAIGQYF; CDR3 DNA: TGCAGCGTCTACAAACCAGCGATAGGGCAGTACTTC
D gene: NA; J gene: TRBJ2-3; clone size: NA; V gene: TRBV6-1; CDR3 protein: CASSEGANTDTQYF; CDR3 DNA: TGTGCCAGCAGTGAAGGGGCCAACACAGATACGCAGTATTTT
D gene: NA; J gene: TRBJ1-6; clone size: NA; V gene: TRBV4-2; CDR3 protein: CASSQVAPRGDSPLHF; CDR3 DNA: TGTGCCAGCAGCCAAGTAGCTCCGAGGGGTGATTCACCCCTCCACTTT
D gene: TRBD2; J gene: TRBJ2-3; clone size: NA; V gene: TRBV6-5; CDR3 protein: CASSRGTSQYF; CDR3 DNA: TGTGCCAGCAGTAGAGGGACTAGTCAGTATTTT
D gene: NA; J gene: TRBJ2-1; clone size: NA; V gene: TRBV4-3; CDR3 protein: CATSGRTYNEQFF; CDR3 DNA: TGCGCCACCTCGGGACGGACATACAATGAGCAGTTCTTC
D gene: NA; J gene: TRBJ2-5; clone size: NA; V gene: TRBV29-1; CDR3 protein: CSASTLGETQYF; CDR3 DNA: TGCAGCGCCTCAACTCTGGGGGAGACCCAGTACTTC
D gene: NA; J gene: TRBJ2-5; clone size: NA; V gene: TRBV25-1; CDR3 protein: CASSESTLYQETQYF; CDR3 DNA: TGTGCCAGCAGTGAGTCCACACTGTACCAAGAGACCCAGTACTTC
D gene: TRBD2; J gene: TRBJ2-1; clone size: NA; V gene: TRBV4-2; CDR3 protein: CASSAVGGSLYNEQFF; CDR3 DNA: TGTGCCAGCAGCGCCGTCGGGGGGTCGCTGTACAATGAGCAGTTCTTC